This T cell receptor (beta chain) comes out of a study of T cell responses to AZD1222 COVID-19 vaccine. Findings of the study overall: Recipients of AZD1222 seropositive at baseline numbered only 5 or 6. Most donors were white British and more were female, and clonal diversity was possibly underestimated.

The table came from immunoSEQ multiplex PCR; TCRdb's copy has only in-frame clones and leaves some out. The sample lists some 130,000 clones; approximately 84% were seen once. Deletions cut 5 bases from V and 0 bases from J, with 8 bases between. The CDR3 runs 14 residues. Germline V gene data show CDR1 as SGHAT and CDR2 as FQNNGV. In this sample, this clone turned up a few times. Antigen specificity is unknown. Sequenced here: peripheral blood, sampled on day 0 of AZD1222 vaccination. This chain uses TRBV11-2 with TRBJ1-3; D gene unclear. The sequence derives from an adult in good health. DNA for the CDR3: TGTGCCAGCAGCCTACTACGCTCTGGAAACACCATATATTTT. It specifies CASSLLRSGNTIYF.